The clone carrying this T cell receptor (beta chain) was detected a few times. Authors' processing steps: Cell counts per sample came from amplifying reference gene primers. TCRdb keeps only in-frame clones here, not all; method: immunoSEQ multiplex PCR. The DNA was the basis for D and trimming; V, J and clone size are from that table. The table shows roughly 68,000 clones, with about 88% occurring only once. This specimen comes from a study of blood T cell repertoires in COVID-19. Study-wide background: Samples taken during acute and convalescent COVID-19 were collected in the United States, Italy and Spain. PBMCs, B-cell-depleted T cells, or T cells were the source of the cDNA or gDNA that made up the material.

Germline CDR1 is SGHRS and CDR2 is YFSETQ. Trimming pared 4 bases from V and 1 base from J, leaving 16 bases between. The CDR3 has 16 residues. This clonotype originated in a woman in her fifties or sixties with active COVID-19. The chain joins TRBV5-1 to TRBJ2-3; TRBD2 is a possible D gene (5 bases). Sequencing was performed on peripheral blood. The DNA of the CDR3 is TGCGCCAGCAGCCTAGCCGAAGGGCGGGGCACAGATACGCAGTATTTT. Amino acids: CASSLAEGRGTDTQYF. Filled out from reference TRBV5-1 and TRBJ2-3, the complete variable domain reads KAGVTQTPRYLIKTRGQQVTLSCSPISGHRSVSWYQQTPGQGLQFLFEYFSETQRNKGNFPGRFSGRQFSNSRSEMNVSTLELGDSALYLCASSLAEGRGTDTQYFGPGTRLTVL.